This T cell receptor (beta chain) comes out of a study of OX40 agonist ivuxolimab in advanced cancers. Study-wide context: In this cohort, patients received ivuxolimab, an agonistic anti-OX40 (CD134) antibody.

This clone was detected only once. CDR3 length: 11 amino acids. From germline, CDR1 is GTSNPN and CDR2 SVGIG (reference sequence). V lost 2 bases and J 7 bases, leaving 9 bases between the germline ends. Libraries were prepared by immunoSEQ multiplex PCR; TCRdb keeps only in-frame clonotypes and omits some of them. The sample includes 75,000 to 80,000 clones, approximately 84% of them seen just once. Sequencing was performed on CD4+ or CD8+ T cells sorted from blood, taken in a trial of the OX40 agonist ivuxolimab. The TCR comes from an adult with an advanced solid tumor such as melanoma, head and neck, liver or kidney cancer. The chain carries TRBV30 and TRBJ2-7; D not resolved. The CDR3 sequence is CAWSNYREQYF. DNA for the CDR3: TGTGCCTGGAGTAACTACAGAGAGCAGTACTTC.